This T cell receptor (beta chain) was retrieved from a study of T cell responses to AZD1222 COVID-19 vaccine. The study, taken as a whole, reports: Baseline serology detected seropositivity in only 5 or 6 AZD1222 recipients.

Note on this clone: The antigen is not known.

J was trimmed by 8 bases and V by 0 bases; bases with no gene match: 11. From germline, CDR1 is LGHNA and CDR2 YSLEER. The CDR3 covers 17 residues. TCRdb's copy holds only in-frame clones and misses some; the assay was immunoSEQ multiplex PCR. The sample includes roughly 99,000 clones, about nine tenths of them seen just once. The receptor comes from an adult in good health. Specimen: peripheral blood, collected on day 0 of AZD1222 vaccination. V and J are TRBV4-3 and TRBJ2-5, with 11 nucleotides matching TRBD2. The CDR3 loop is CASSQEGGASGGRTQYF. For the CDR3, the DNA is TGCGCCAGCAGCCAAGAAGGGGGCGCTAGCGGGGGGCGAACCCAGTACTTC.